Below, 26 T cell receptor beta chains from the same sample are listed, as sequenced in a study of follicular helper T cells after annual influenza vaccination (dated by TCRdb to about 2017). According to the study, the label for this sample's time point signals: 2014-2015 season, pre-vaccination. Libraries were constructed by the immunoSEQ multiplex PCR assay. Imported from immuneACCESS, the table was reduced by TCRdb to in-frame sequences with V and J called. These copies leave out some clones; in studies compared against another copy, an unresolved V gene accounts for under half, and the cause of the remainder is not known. The sample profile shows some 10,000 clones; approximately 80% of them were found once. More than 3% of the sample comes from the top ten. The source was CXCR5+ CD38- circulating T follicular helper cells from blood, collected on the day of influenza vaccination. The meaning of the sample's cell subset or site label: circulating Tfh, non-naive CD4+CXCR5+PD-1+ (ICOS+CD38+ or ICOS-CD38-). The receptors shown here come from an adult who received the influenza vaccine.

The chain has TRBV5-4 and TRBJ2-1, with unresolved D. Trimming removed 0 bases at V and 5 bases at J, with 6 bases between. CDR1 and CDR2 (germline): SGHNT, YYREEE (reference sequence). The CDR3 is 13 residues long. This CDR3 is CASSLDVNNEQFF. CDR3 coding DNA: TGTGCCAGCAGCTTGGATGTGAACAATGAGCAGTTCTTC.

The chain is built from TRBV6-6 and TRBJ1-5; D is ambiguous. The V end was cut by 2 bases, the J end by 7 bases, with 9 bases between. Germline CDR1 MNHNY, CDR2 SVGAGI (reference sequence). The CDR3 covers 13 residues. CDR3 region: CASSYAQGQPQHF. The CDR3 DNA reads as TGTGCCAGCAGTTACGCCCAAGGGCAGCCCCAGCATTTT.

The genes are TRBV21-1 and TRBJ2-7; TRBD2 reflects the table's D call only, with no check against the DNA. TRBV21-1 is deemed a pseudogene. CDR3 length: 18 residues. The CDR3 DNA sequence: TGTGCCAGCTGCCACAGAAGACTAGCGGGGGGCCCACGCTACGAGCAGTACTTC. Translated: CASCHRRLAGGPRYEQYF.

J is TRBJ2-3 and V is TRBV6-1, with unresolved D. The germline gives CDR1 MNHNS, CDR2 SASEGT. The CDR3 length is 12 residues. The ends were cut back, 6 bases at V and 4 bases at J, with 8 bases in the middle. The chain's CDR3 is CASRSSPDTQYF. DNA for the CDR3: TGTGCCAGCAGGTCTTCCCCAGATACGCAGTATTTT.

This chain connects TRBV6-5 to TRBJ2-3; unclear D gene. V gave up 5 bases and J gave up 9 bases, with 18 bases separating them. The CDR3 is made up of 14 amino acids. Germline V lookup: CDR1 MNHEY, CDR2 SVGAGI. Here the CDR3 reads CASSPSFLPRTQYF. DNA of the CDR3: TGTGCCAGCAGTCCCTCCTTCTTGCCCAGGACGCAGTATTTT.

The V and J genes are TRBV12-5 and TRBJ2-1, with 12 bases fitting TRBD2. Germline CDR1 LGHNT, CDR2 FRNRAP. The CDR3 covers 16 residues. V was clipped by 1 base and J by 7 bases; unmatched bases: 5. CDR3 amino acids: CASGLGSLAGGNEQFF. Written as DNA, the CDR3 is TGTGCTAGTGGTTTGGGGAGTCTAGCGGGAGGGAATGAGCAGTTCTTC.

As DNA, the CDR3 is TGTGCCAGCAGCTTAACCCCGGGGGAGGAGACTGAAGCTTTCTTT. It is translated as CASSLTPGEETEAFF. The J gene is TRBJ1-1, the V gene TRBV11-2; D is perhaps TRBD1 (5 bases). V lost 2 bases, J lost 5 bases, and 15 bases lay in between. The CDR3 length is 15 residues. Looked up from germline, CDR1 is SGHAT and CDR2 is FQNNGV.

This chain joins TRBV18 and TRBJ1-2; TRBD1 might be the D (5 bases). There are 13 residues in the CDR3. Germline values: CDR1 KGHSH, CDR2 LQKENI. Trimming pared 3 bases from V and 2 bases from J, leaving 7 bases between. The DNA for the CDR3 is TGTGCCAGCTCACCGGGGCCCAACTATGGCTACACCTTC. It codes for CASSPGPNYGYTF. Supplemented by reference TRBV18 and TRBJ1-2, the full variable domain reads NAGVMQNPRHLVRRRGQEARLRCSPMKGHSHVYWYRQLPEEGLKFMVYLQKENIIDESGMPKERFSAEFPKEGPSILRIQQVVRGDSAAYFCASSPGPNYGYTFGSGTRLTVV.

V is TRBV28 and J is TRBJ2-1; D may be TRBD1 (5 bases). The V gene's germline CDR1 is MDHEN and CDR2 SYDVKM. Trimming took off 4 bases at V and 0 bases at J, with 7 bases between the two ends. The CDR3 covers 14 residues. CDR3 in DNA: TGTGCCAGCAGTTGGGGCGGCTCCTACAATGAGCAGTTCTTC. This translates into CASSWGGSYNEQFF.

The chain carries TRBV5-1 and TRBJ2-7; 12 positions agree with TRBD2. Trimming cost V 3 bases and J 6 bases; bases outside gene matches: 4. CDR1 and CDR2 from the germline V gene are SGHRS and YFSETQ. The CDR3 has 14 residues. Here the CDR3 DNA reads TGCGCCAGCAGCTGGACTAGCGGGGTCACCGAGCAGTACTTC. Translating it yields CASSWTSGVTEQYF.

V gene TRBV4-2 combines with J gene TRBJ2-7, with 8 bases that match TRBD2. Germline CDR1 LGHNA, CDR2 YNFKEQ. The CDR3 is 15 residues long. V gave up 0 bases and J gave up 2 bases; unmatched junction bases: 3. CDR3 sequence: CASSQEASGPYEQYF. In DNA, the CDR3 is TGTGCCAGCAGCCAAGAGGCTAGCGGGCCCTACGAGCAGTACTTC.

The chain employs TRBV6-6 and TRBJ1-2; D may be TRBD1 (5 bases). The CDR3 consists of 15 residues. The germline gives CDR1 MNHNY, CDR2 SVGAGI (reference sequence). V lost 2 bases, J lost 2 bases, and 12 bases lay in between. CDR3 sequence: CASSYLDTGNYGYTF. The CDR3 coding sequence is TGTGCCAGCAGTTACCTGGACACCGGGAACTATGGCTACACCTTC.

V is TRBV11-2 and J is TRBJ1-2; 8 nucleotides align to TRBD1. V lost 5 bases, J lost 6 bases, and 11 bases stayed unmatched. Germline V gene sequence: CDR1 SGHAT, CDR2 FQNNGV. The CDR3 has 15 residues. The CDR3 sequence is CASSPSTGGSHGYTF. In DNA form, the CDR3 reads TGTGCCAGCAGCCCAAGCACAGGGGGATCTCATGGCTACACCTTC.

The CDR3 DNA reads TGTGCCAGCAGCCTACAGGGATGGGAAGAGACCCAGTACTTC. It encodes CASSLQGWEETQYF. The chain has TRBV14 and TRBJ2-5, with D tentatively TRBD1 (6 bases). From germline, CDR1 is SGHDN and CDR2 FVKESK. CDR3 size: 14 residues. V lost 4 bases to trimming and J lost 3 bases, with 12 bases between them.

V usage is TRBV4-3 and J usage is TRBJ2-1; 10 bases map to TRBD2. CDR3 length: 17 amino acids. V gave up 2 bases and J gave up 0 bases; unmatched junction bases: 4. CDR1 LGHNA and CDR2 YSLEER come from the germline V gene. CDR3 in DNA: TGCGCCAGCAGCCAAACTAGCGGGATTAGCTCCTACAATGAGCAGTTCTTC. Translated: CASSQTSGISSYNEQFF.

This clone was counted between two and nine times. The chain couples TRBV27 to TRBJ1-2; no reliable D call. Germline V gene data show CDR1 as MNHEY and CDR2 as SMNVEV (reference sequence). CDR3 length equals 15 residues. V lost 5 bases to trimming and J lost 0 bases, with 13 bases between them. The CDR3 region is CASSKYSSANYGYTF. The CDR3 nucleotides read TGTGCCAGCAGTAAATACAGCAGCGCTAACTATGGCTACACCTTC.

This clone turned up a few times. This chain connects TRBV7-2 to TRBJ2-7; weak D call: TRBD1 (5 bases). Trimming cost V 1 base and J 7 bases, with 11 bases left between them. The CDR3 consists of 13 residues. The germline CDR1 and CDR2 sequences are SGHTA and FQGNSA. CDR3 DNA sequence: TGTGCCAGCAGCTTAGGACAGTTGGGGGAGCAGTACTTC. It specifies CASSLGQLGEQYF.

V is TRBV30 and J is TRBJ2-2; 10 bases agree with TRBD1. The CDR3 extends over 15 amino acids. Looked up from germline, CDR1 is GTSNPN and CDR2 is SVGIG (reference sequence). With 3 bases clipped from V and 1 base from J, the junction kept 2 bases outside the gene matches. CDR3 protein: CAWSGQGENTGELFF. CDR3 DNA sequence: TGTGCCTGGAGCGGACAGGGGGAGAACACCGGGGAGCTGTTTTTT. The full variable domain, its missing parts supplied by reference TRBV30 and TRBJ2-2, is SQTIHQWPATLVQPVGSPLSLECTVEGTSNPNLYWYRQAAGRGLQLLFYSVGIGQISSEVPQNLSASRPQDRQFILSSKKLLLSDSGFYLCAWSGQGENTGELFFGEGSRLTVL.

Here the CDR3 reads CASSYSGFYRELFF. The DNA for the CDR3 is TGTGCCAGCAGTTATAGTGGTTTTTACCGGGAGCTGTTTTTT. The chain employs TRBV6-5 and TRBJ2-2; no firm D call. This CDR3 has 14 amino acids. Between the trimmed V and J ends, which lost 3 bases and 9 bases, there was a span of 14 bases. CDR1 MNHEY and CDR2 SVGAGI come from the germline V gene.

V is TRBV29-1 and J is TRBJ1-5; 10 nucleotides line up with TRBD1. Trimming took 3 bases from V and 5 from J; bases not matched to a gene: 10. Germline V gene data show CDR1 as SQVTM and CDR2 as ANQGSEA. The length of the CDR3 is 16 residues. CDR3 in amino acids: CSVEVSGQGLDQPQHF. In DNA form, the CDR3 reads TGCAGCGTTGAGGTCTCGGGACAGGGGTTAGATCAGCCCCAGCATTTT.

This clone was picked up one time. This rearrangement joins TRBV7-2 to TRBJ2-7, with D uncertain. The CDR3 length is 14 residues. Between the trimmed V and J ends, which lost 0 bases and 4 bases, there was a span of 10 bases. Germline CDR1 and CDR2: SGHTA and FQGNSA. CDR3 in amino acids: CASSLAITAYEQYF. The CDR3 DNA follows: TGTGCCAGCAGCTTAGCAATTACGGCTTACGAGCAGTACTTC.

V gene TRBV19 combines with J gene TRBJ1-2; no definite D call. CDR1 and CDR2 (germline): LNHDA, SQIVND (reference sequence). The CDR3 runs to 14 residues. Trimming left V 5 bases short and J 4 bases short, with 14 bases between. This chain's CDR3 is CASSPHHEAYGYTF. The CDR3 DNA reads as TGTGCCAGTAGTCCGCACCACGAAGCCTATGGCTACACCTTC.

This clone was counted between two and nine times. The chain links TRBV28 to TRBJ1-2, with 7 bases fitting TRBD1. This CDR3 region has 13 residues. The V segment lost 5 bases and the J segment 3 bases; nucleotides outside the gene matches: 3. Germline assignment: CDR1 MDHEN and CDR2 SYDVKM. The CDR3 DNA reads as TGTGCCAGCAGTCCGACAGGGCACTATGGCTACACCTTC. Its protein product is CASSPTGHYGYTF.

CDR3 in DNA: TGTGCCAGCGGACAGAGACAAGCTTTCTTT. This sequence encodes CASGQRQAFF. This chain uses TRBV28 with TRBJ1-1; possible D gene TRBD1, 6 bases. CDR1 and CDR2 from the germline V gene are MDHEN and SYDVKM. V was shortened by 8 bases and J by 9 bases, with 10 bases between the two germline ends. The CDR3 sequence is 10 residues long.

V is TRBV6-1 and J is TRBJ1-4; D ambiguous. The CDR3 contains 11 residues. Trimming pared 1 base from V and 16 bases from J, leaving 10 bases between. Germline assignment: CDR1 MNHNS and CDR2 SASEGT. CDR3 residues: CASSEEFLPFF. In DNA, the CDR3 is TGTGCCAGCAGTGAAGAGTTCCTTCCGTTTTTT.

The rearrangement links TRBV7-8 to TRBJ1-1; no definite D call. The CDR3 consists of 14 residues. Per the germline V gene, CDR1 is SGHVS and CDR2 is FQNEAQ. Trimming shortened V by 3 bases and J by 6 bases, and 14 bases separated the two germline ends. CDR3 residues: CASSLGFGRAEAFF. The CDR3 coding sequence is TGTGCCAGCAGCTTGGGGTTTGGTAGGGCTGAAGCTTTCTTT.